What follows describes a single T cell receptor (beta chain). Its antigen is unidentified. Sequencing used immunoSEQ multiplex PCR; TCRdb keeps in-frame clones, though not all of them. The table lists about 15,000 clones, about 90% of them singletons. The data derive from a study of T cells and Merkel cell carcinoma outcomes. The CDR3 loop spans 14 amino acids. Points from the study as a whole: Merkel cell carcinoma outcomes were reportedly predicted by repertoire and T-cell density.

The sequence derives from a human donor with Merkel cell carcinoma. Sequenced material: tumor tissue from Merkel cell carcinoma. The V call is TRBV21-1, the J call TRBJ2-5. TRBV21-1 is annotated as a pseudogene. The CDR3 bases are TGTGCCAGCAGCAAAGGGGCGGAAGAAGAGACCCAGTACTTC. Its protein is CASSKGAEEETQYF.